Listed below are T cell receptor beta chains from one sample, sequenced in a study of T cell repertoires in cytomegalovirus infection. Each CDR3 protein is one row after TCRdb ran MiXCR on the reads. The table records 110,000 to 150,000 distinct CDR3 sequences, about 6.5% of them present only once. The sample was PBMCs. The origin of the receptors is a human donor in good health (CMV status not recorded). Some clones in this sample may be carry-over from other donors' samples. CDR3s leave out the opening cysteine and the closing phenylalanine or tryptophan. The D gene is left open where the match is weak.

V: TRBV7-2
D: -
J: TRBJ2-7
CDR3: ASSYGRGEYSYEQY

V: TRBV5-4
D: TRBD2
J: TRBJ2-3
CDR3: ASSLDGGTITDTQY

V: TRBV20-1
D: -
J: TRBJ1-4
CDR3: SARDRIGTNEKLF

V: TRBV7-2
D: -
J: TRBJ2-7
CDR3: ASSLDYEQY

V: TRBV12-3/TRBV12-4
D: -
J: TRBJ2-3
CDR3: ASSSMGLGTDTQY

V: TRBV7-2
D: -
J: TRBJ1-5
CDR3: ASSRSGSHQPQH

V: TRBV9
D: -
J: TRBJ1-6
CDR3: ASSVSPGPNSPLH

V: TRBV7-9
D: -
J: TRBJ2-1
CDR3: ASSLEGPNEQF

V: TRBV5-1
D: TRBD2
J: TRBJ2-7
CDR3: ASSLPQAGGYEQY

V: TRBV14
D: -
J: TRBJ2-1
CDR3: ASSRDQGGEQF

V: TRBV15
D: TRBD1
J: TRBJ2-5
CDR3: ATSRDENTGTGETQY

V: TRBV7-2
D: -
J: TRBJ1-6
CDR3: ASSLVRINSPLH

V: TRBV11-1
D: TRBD1
J: TRBJ2-5
CDR3: ASSRTGLLMETQY

V: TRBV3-1
D: -
J: TRBJ2-7
CDR3: ASSQGGTTYEQY

V: TRBV14
D: -
J: TRBJ2-5
CDR3: ASSLQTGWSETQY

V: TRBV7-2
D: TRBD2
J: TRBJ2-1
CDR3: ASSLGGLANEQF

V: TRBV9
D: -
J: TRBJ2-5
CDR3: ASSVQGGQETQY

V: TRBV29-1
D: TRBD1
J: TRBJ1-1
CDR3: SAQGLSLNTEAF

V: TRBV7-2
D: -
J: TRBJ1-4
CDR3: ASSLRGPNEKLF

V: TRBV7-3
D: -
J: TRBJ2-7
CDR3: ASSLNPGETYEQY

V: TRBV28
D: -
J: TRBJ1-1
CDR3: ASSSPRGPSNTEAF

V: TRBV7-6
D: -
J: TRBJ2-3
CDR3: ASSLGDNWADTQY

V: TRBV12-3/TRBV12-4
D: TRBD2
J: TRBJ2-2
CDR3: ASSGGGTRANTGELF

V: TRBV6-2/TRBV6-3
D: -
J: TRBJ2-3
CDR3: ASSYSYTQY

V: TRBV7-6
D: TRBD2
J: TRBJ2-7
CDR3: ASSLWGGGSGEQY

V: TRBV18
D: -
J: TRBJ1-1
CDR3: ASSPRAGSSTEAF

V: TRBV7-9
D: -
J: TRBJ2-3
CDR3: ASSFGGPTDTQY

V: TRBV7-2
D: -
J: TRBJ2-3
CDR3: ASSLGGTSTDTQY

V: TRBV28
D: -
J: TRBJ2-7
CDR3: ASSHQGRMDEQY

V: TRBV5-1
D: TRBD2
J: TRBJ2-1
CDR3: ASSLEAGGYNEQF

V: TRBV2
D: -
J: TRBJ1-6
CDR3: ASSAGRDSPLH

V: TRBV7-2
D: -
J: TRBJ1-3
CDR3: ASSSPTGNTIY

V: TRBV3-1
D: -
J: TRBJ1-1
CDR3: ASSQGLGVDTEAF

V: TRBV6-1
D: -
J: TRBJ1-4
CDR3: ASSSAFNDDEKLF

V: TRBV9
D: -
J: TRBJ1-3
CDR3: ASSEPPNTSGNTIY

V: TRBV20-1
D: -
J: TRBJ1-2
CDR3: SARDRRTTLYGYT

V: TRBV20-1
D: -
J: TRBJ2-1
CDR3: SARGTSNEQF

V: TRBV29-1
D: TRBD2
J: TRBJ2-7
CDR3: SGIAGPYEQY

V: TRBV7-2
D: -
J: TRBJ1-1
CDR3: ASSLAEGTEAF

V: TRBV30
D: -
J: TRBJ1-2
CDR3: AWSEGLGAYGYT

V: TRBV7-3
D: -
J: TRBJ2-5
CDR3: ASSSGAGRETQY

V: TRBV7-2
D: TRBD2
J: TRBJ2-4
CDR3: ASSLGAGAGAKNIQY